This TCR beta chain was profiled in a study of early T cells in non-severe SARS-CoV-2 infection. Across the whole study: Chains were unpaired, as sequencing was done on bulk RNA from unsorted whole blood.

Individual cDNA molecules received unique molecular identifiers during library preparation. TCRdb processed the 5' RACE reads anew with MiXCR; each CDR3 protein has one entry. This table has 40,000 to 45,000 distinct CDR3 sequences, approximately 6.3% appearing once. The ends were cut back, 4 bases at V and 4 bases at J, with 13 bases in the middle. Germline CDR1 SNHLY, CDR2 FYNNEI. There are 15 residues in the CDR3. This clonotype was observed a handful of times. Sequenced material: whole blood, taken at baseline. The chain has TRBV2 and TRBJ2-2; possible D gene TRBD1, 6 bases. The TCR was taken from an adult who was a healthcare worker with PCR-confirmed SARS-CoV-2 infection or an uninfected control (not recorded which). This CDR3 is CASSVGRGSTGELFF. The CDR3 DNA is TGTGCCAGCAGTGTCGGCAGGGGCTCCACCGGGGAGCTGTTTTTT.